These T cell receptor beta chains were read from a single sample in a study of blood T cell repertoires in COVID-19. The method was immunoSEQ multiplex PCR; TCRdb's version includes in-frame clones alone and lacks a portion of them. The sample shows 50,000 or so clones, approximately 83% of them seen only once. The sample taken for sequencing was peripheral blood. The receptors stem from a middle-aged man with acute or convalescent COVID-19. CDR3s leave out the opening cysteine and the closing phenylalanine or tryptophan. Each record gives: clone size, V gene, J gene, CDR3 protein. The listing skips clone size in some rows; elsewhere it reads once, few, many or a size class.

once,TRBV4-2,TRBJ2-1,ASSQDPTSGSLSEQF
.,TRBV3-1/TRBV3-2,TRBJ1-5,ASSQGHNQPQH
.,TRBV5-4,TRBJ2-1,ASSLGTSGMTREQF
.,TRBV7-2,TRBJ1-1,ASSLQGYTEAF
.,TRBV7-7,TRBJ2-3,ASSLGHGDTQY
.,TRBV19,TRBJ2-3,ASQSSGRDGTDTQY
.,TRBV27,TRBJ2-7,ASRTSGTSGSSYEQY
.,TRBV2,TRBJ1-2,ASSQDRVYGYT
.,TRBV6-5,TRBJ1-1,ASSLGQGGTEAF
.,TRBV25-1,TRBJ1-2,ASSENPQVYGYT
.,TRBV19,TRBJ1-4,ASSKRITGTGTAKLF
.,TRBV5-1,TRBJ2-2,ASSRSGTINTGELF
.,TRBV11-3,TRBJ1-1,ASSSPEITEAF
.,TRBV5-8,TRBJ2-2,ASSAPLAGGPGELF
.,TRBV7-6,TRBJ2-3,ASSLASTGSTDTQY
.,TRBV18,TRBJ1-1,ASSRVVAETGNGAF
medium-sized,TRBV11-2,TRBJ2-5,ASRRGDQETQY
.,TRBV14,TRBJ2-1,ASSHSGSNEQF
.,TRBV10-3,TRBJ2-7,AISEGRSSYEQY
.,TRBV7-2,TRBJ2-3,ASSLASGSTDTQY
.,TRBV18,TRBJ1-2,ASSPGRDYGYT
.,TRBV5-8,TRBJ1-1,ASSLDGHTEAF
medium-sized,TRBV18,TRBJ1-1,ASSLQVNTEAF
.,TRBV6-5,TRBJ1-5,ASSRGAGSNQPQH
.,TRBV11-3,TRBJ1-1,ASSGTGDTEAF
.,TRBV24-1,TRBJ2-2,ATSGSKLAGGKNTGELF
.,TRBV15,TRBJ2-7,ATSRDASRTVVSYEQY
few,TRBV21-1,TRBJ2-3,ASSTRLAGSTDTQY
few,TRBV6-2/TRBV6-3,TRBJ1-3,ASSYAGFSGNTIY
.,TRBV18,TRBJ1-2,ASSPAQSRYGYT
once,TRBV27,TRBJ1-4,ASRDFTKPEKLF
.,TRBV2,TRBJ2-6,ASSSQGTGANVLT
.,TRBV18,TRBJ2-2,ASSPTGTGHTGELF
.,TRBV5-1,TRBJ2-1,ASSLAPAGEADEQF
once,TRBV7-2,TRBJ1-1,ASSAGVYTEAF
.,TRBV9,TRBJ2-2,ASSQNSGRGTGELF
.,TRBV7-9,TRBJ1-4,ASSFGQGATNEKLF
.,TRBV5-1,TRBJ2-5,ASSLASERLETQY
.,TRBV7-6,TRBJ2-3,ASSWTGAAPDTQY
.,TRBV27,TRBJ2-7,ASSRGQNYEQY
.,TRBV29-1,TRBJ1-3,SVDRVPGNTIY
.,TRBV30,TRBJ1-3,AWSSGGSGNTIY
.,TRBV2,TRBJ2-2,ASTGQGAYTGELF
.,TRBV27,TRBJ2-3,ASSLTGHPTDTQY